The 5 T cell receptor beta chains in this list originate from one sample, sequenced in a study of cytomegalovirus exposure and HLA in healthy donors. A multiplex PCR was run with 60 Vbeta primers and 13 Jbeta primers. Measured with immunoSEQ multiplex PCR; TCRdb has only the in-frame clones, and not every one. In the table there are around 82,000 clones, roughly 79% of which are singletons. Sequencing input: PBMCs. All receptors come from a male donor in good health and CMV-seropositive.

This chain links TRBV5-1 with TRBJ1-1; D remains ambiguous. The germline CDR1 and CDR2 sequences are SGHRS and YFSETQ. Trimming shortened V by 0 bases and J by 7 bases, and 10 bases separated the two germline ends. There are 13 residues in the CDR3. CDR3 sequence (DNA): TGCGCCAGCAGCTTGGACGAGGGCGGTGAAGCTTTCTTT. Amino acid sequence: CASSLDEGGEAFF.

This chain connects TRBV4-2 to TRBJ2-7, with 15 bases that match TRBD2. With V trimmed by 4 bases and J by 5 bases, 6 bases remained unmatched. The CDR3 totals 16 residues. Per germline, CDR1 LGHNA and CDR2 YNFKEQ. The DNA for the CDR3 is TGTGCCAGCAGCCCAGGACTAGCGGGAGGGCCGGACGAGCAGTACTTC. As protein: CASSPGLAGGPDEQYF.

This chain uses TRBV27 with TRBJ2-7, with D perhaps TRBD1 (6 bases). Germline-derived CDR1 and CDR2 are MNHEY and SMNVEV (reference sequence). V lost 6 bases and J 2 bases, leaving 17 bases between the germline ends. The CDR3 runs 15 residues. CDR3 protein: CASSPLTGQAYEQYF. DNA for the CDR3: TGTGCCAGCAGCCCCCTTACGGGACAAGCCTACGAGCAGTACTTC.

In its sample, this clone was seen a few times. The chain is built from TRBV7-9 and TRBJ1-6; 11 nucleotides match TRBD1. The germline CDR1 and CDR2 sequences are SEHNR and FQNEAQ (reference sequence). After removal of 5 bases from V and 2 bases from J, the junction contained 8 bases not matched to a gene. The CDR3 is 18 residues long. Written as DNA, the CDR3 is TGTGCCAGCAGCCTCCTCCCGGGACAGGGGGCCTATAATTCACCCCTCCACTTT. This codes for CASSLLPGQGAYNSPLHF.

This clone was found once. The V and J genes are TRBV18 and TRBJ1-6; 8 nucleotides match TRBD1. The CDR3 runs 15 residues. After removal of 6 bases from V and 10 bases from J, the junction contained 11 bases not matched to a gene. Germline lookup yields CDR1 KGHSH and CDR2 LQKENI. CDR3 residues: CASSPDRAVQSPLHF. The CDR3 DNA is TGTGCCAGCTCGCCGGACAGGGCGGTACAATCACCCCTCCACTTT. Looking up the rest from reference TRBV18 and TRBJ1-6 gives the full variable domain: NAGVMQNPRHLVRRRGQEARLRCSPMKGHSHVYWYRQLPEEGLKFMVYLQKENIIDESGMPKERFSAEFPKEGPSILRIQQVVRGDSAAYFCASSPDRAVQSPLHFGNGTRLTVT.